This record concerns one T cell receptor (beta chain) sequence. Its antigen is not known. The sample is drawn from a study of Graves' ophthalmopathy and Graves' hyperthyroidism. TCR beta CDR3 amplification used RNA transcripts. First-round RT-PCR employed HTBI primers, with a second-round multiplex PCR after it. Via MiXCR, TCRdb re-called the multiplex PCR reads, giving one row per CDR3 protein. The sample contains approximately 640,000 distinct CDR3 sequences, more than 40% of which appear only once. Germline loops: CDR1 SQVTM, CDR2 ANQGSEA. The V and J ends lost 5 bases and 1 base, in that order; junction bases with no gene match: 5. This CDR3 region has 14 residues. The study, taken as a whole, reports: Most thyroid clonotypes expanded beyond 0.001 frequency were also found in blood.

A duration under 3 months, NOSPECS ≥4, CAS ≥3 and moderate-to-severe activity characterized the donors with ophthalmopathy. Exclusion applied to patients with other autoimmune diseases, uncontrolled infections, pregnancy or lactation. The specimen sequenced was peripheral blood. This clonotype was obtained from an adult man with Graves' ophthalmopathy. This rearrangement joins TRBV29-1 to TRBJ2-5; 9 bases fit TRBD1. The CDR3 reads CSVSGTGRQETQYF. The CDR3 region has the DNA TGCAGCGTTTCCGGGACAGGGCGCCAAGAGACCCAGTACTTC. Filled out from reference TRBV29-1 and TRBJ2-5, the complete variable domain reads SAVISQKPSRDICQRGTSLTIQCQVDSQVTMMFWYRQQPGQSLTLIATANQGSEATYESGFVIDKFPISRPNLTFSTLTVSNMSPEDSSIYLCSVSGTGRQETQYFGPGTRLLVL.